The present T cell receptor beta chain was sequenced within a study of cytomegalovirus exposure and HLA in healthy donors. The CDR3 covers 16 residues. The PCR was carried out with 60 Vbeta primers and 13 Jbeta primers. TCRdb keeps only in-frame clones here, not all; method: immunoSEQ multiplex PCR. The data contain approximately 190,000 clones, about 87% of them singletons. Broader study findings: In an earlier analysis, most TCR beta V segments were productive about 87% or about 30% of the time. As a later analysis revealed, the rate of TCR association differed by HLA locus, with DRB1 most and HLA-C fewest.

Only a few counts were recorded for this clone. What it binds is not known. This sequence originates from a man younger than 45 in good health and CMV-seronegative. This chain connects TRBV21-1 to TRBJ1-6; TRBD1, the table's D call, lacks a check against the DNA. TRBV21-1 is assigned pseudogene status. The sequenced sample was PBMCs. The CDR3 bases are TGTGCCAGCAGGCCCCACAGTCCACAAAATAATTCACCCCTCCACTTT. Translated, it gives CASRPHSPQNNSPLHF.